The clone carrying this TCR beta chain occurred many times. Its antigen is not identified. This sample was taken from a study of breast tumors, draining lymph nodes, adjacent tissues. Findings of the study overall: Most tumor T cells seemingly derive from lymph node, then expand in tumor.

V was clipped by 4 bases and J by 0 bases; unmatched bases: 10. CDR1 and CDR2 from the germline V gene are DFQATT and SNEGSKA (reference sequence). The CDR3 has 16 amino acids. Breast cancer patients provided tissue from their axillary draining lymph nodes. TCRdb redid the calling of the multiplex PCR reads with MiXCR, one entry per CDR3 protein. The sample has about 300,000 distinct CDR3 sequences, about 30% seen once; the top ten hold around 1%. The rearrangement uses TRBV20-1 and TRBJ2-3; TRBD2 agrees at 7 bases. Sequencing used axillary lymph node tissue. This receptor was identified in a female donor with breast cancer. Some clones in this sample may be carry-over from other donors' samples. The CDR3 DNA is TGCAGTGCTATCATAAGCGGGGCCTCTAGCACAGATACGCAGTATTTT. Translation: CSAIISGASSTDTQYF.